The sequence of this T cell receptor (beta chain) was determined in a study of OX40 agonist ivuxolimab in advanced cancers. Study as a whole: Partial responses were recorded for three patients, including one with hepatocellular carcinoma and two with cutaneous melanoma.

The CDR3 runs 11 residues. V was trimmed by 7 bases and J by 4 bases, leaving 7 bases between them. Germline V CDR1 and CDR2: MRHNA, SNTAGT. TCRdb's table, derived via immunoSEQ multiplex PCR, lists solely in-frame clones and lacks some. The table has 60,000 or so clones, 92% seen once. Material: CD4+ or CD8+ T cells sorted from blood, obtained in a trial of the OX40 agonist ivuxolimab. The chain couples TRBV6-4 to TRBJ1-1; D unclear. The TCR comes from an adult with an advanced solid tumor such as melanoma, head and neck, liver or kidney cancer. The DNA for the CDR3 is TGTGCCAGCATGAAGGGCACTGAAGCTTTCTTT. This sequence encodes CASMKGTEAFF.